The entry that follows covers one T cell receptor beta chain sequence. Antigen: not known. Trimming pared 6 bases from V and 5 bases from J, leaving 14 bases between. The CDR3 spans 14 residues. By quantitative 5'-RACE with molecular barcodes, the TCR beta libraries were made. TCRdb called the 5' RACE reads again in MiXCR, with one record for every CDR3 protein. The sample lists 300,000 to 400,000 distinct CDR3 sequences, around 24% occurring once. This specimen belongs to a study of CD8 T cells in ankylosing spondylitis. Study-level findings and limits: In synovial fluid and blood from reactive arthritis, some motif variants were previously reported. The study identified a TCR beta motif of about eight highly homologous variants that appeared characteristic of ankylosing spondylitis blood. The study looked at matched synovial fluid samples from ankylosing spondylitis patients. Disease-linked clones were reported to be significantly enriched there.

The sequence was collected from a male donor with ankylosing spondylitis. The source material was blood, either unsorted or a sorted T cell fraction (not recorded which). The V call is TRBV12-3 or TRBV12-4, the J call TRBJ1-5; no clear D. CDR3 loop: CASRPPGGYQPQHF. DNA for the CDR3: TGTGCCAGCAGACCTCCGGGCGGGTATCAGCCCCAGCATTTT.